This T cell receptor beta chain comes out of a study of OX40 agonist ivuxolimab in advanced cancers. Study context: Partial responses were observed in three patients, of whom one had hepatocellular carcinoma and two had cutaneous melanoma.

Method: immunoSEQ multiplex PCR; TCRdb's copy keeps in-frame clones and lacks some. The sample consists of roughly 60,000 clones, 70% to 90% of them appearing once. The V gene's germline CDR1 is SEHNR and CDR2 FQNEAQ (reference sequence). The CDR3 is made up of 14 amino acids. Trimming removed 4 bases at V and 5 bases at J, with 11 bases between. This clone turned up a few times. The chain links TRBV7-9 to TRBJ2-2; D is unclear. Material: CD4+ or CD8+ T cells sorted from blood, obtained in a trial of the OX40 agonist ivuxolimab. The sequence came from an adult with an advanced solid tumor such as melanoma, head and neck, liver or kidney cancer. The CDR3 bases are TGTGCCAGCAGCTCCCCGATTTATACCGGGGAGCTGTTTTTT. Translation: CASSSPIYTGELFF.